These 7 T cell receptor beta chains share one sample of origin, sequenced in a study of cytotoxic CD8 clonotypes in ibrutinib-treated CLL. The repertoire was sequenced with immunoSEQ multiplex PCR; TCRdb's copy has only in-frame clones and lacks some. Counted here are 65,000 to 80,000 clones, around four fifths occurring once; the ten biggest clones make up less than 40%. The specimen comprised PBMCs, sampled after 24 months of ibrutinib treatment. These receptors all come from a human donor with chronic lymphocytic leukemia.

The chain couples TRBV5-1 to TRBJ2-5; D not certain. Per the germline V gene, CDR1 is SGHRS and CDR2 is YFSETQ. This CDR3 is 13 amino acids long. The ends were cut back, 4 bases at V and 4 bases at J, with 11 bases in the middle. The CDR3 sequence: CASSRLTGETQYF. As DNA, the CDR3 is TGCGCCAGCAGCCGACTGACCGGAGAGACCCAGTACTTC.

The chain couples TRBV2 to TRBJ1-2, with 7 bases identical to TRBD1. Looked up from germline, CDR1 is SNHLY and CDR2 is FYNNEI. This CDR3 comprises 13 residues. Unmatched junction bases numbered 5, after V lost 8 bases and J lost 2 bases. In DNA, the CDR3 is TGTGCCAGCGTCGGGACAGCCAACTATGGCTACACCTTC. Translation gives CASVGTANYGYTF.

The chain links TRBV28 to TRBJ2-3; D may correspond to TRBD1 or TRBD2 (6 bases each). Looked up from germline, CDR1 is MDHEN and CDR2 is SYDVKM. The CDR3 totals 15 residues. Trimming removed 7 bases from V and 6 bases from J, with 20 bases in between. The CDR3 nucleotides read TGTGCCAGCAAGATTGGAGGGGGTGGGCGGGATACGCAGTATTTT. This sequence encodes CASKIGGGGRDTQYF.

This chain uses TRBV7-9 with TRBJ2-5; D is undetermined. Trimming pared 5 bases from V and 1 base from J, leaving 11 bases between. The CDR3 has 14 residues. The germline gives CDR1 SEHNR, CDR2 FQNEAQ (reference sequence). As DNA, the CDR3 is TGTGCCAGCAGCCAGACCAACGTCCAAGAGACCCAGTACTTC. It yields the protein CASSQTNVQETQYF. The full variable domain, in which reference TRBV7-9 and TRBJ2-5 provide the parts outside the CDR3, is DTGVSQNPRHKITKRGQNVTFRCDPISEHNRLYWYRQTLGQGPEFLTYFQNEAQLEKSRLLSDRFSAERPKGSFSTLEIQRTEQGDSAMYLCASSQTNVQETQYFGPGTRLLVL.

The chain combines TRBV10-3 with TRBJ2-3, with TRBD2 matching 10 bases. The CDR3 is 14 residues long. V gave up 4 bases and J gave up 4 bases; unmatched junction bases: 2. Germline-derived CDR1 and CDR2 are ENHRY and SYGVKD. This chain's CDR3 is CAISGTSGADTQYF. DNA for the CDR3: TGTGCCATCAGTGGGACTAGCGGCGCAGATACGCAGTATTTT.

The gene calls are TRBV5-4 and TRBJ1-1, with a tentative D call TRBD1 (6 bases). Germline assignment: CDR1 SGHNT and CDR2 YYREEE (reference sequence). V was clipped by 2 bases and J by 4 bases, with 12 bases between them. This CDR3 has 14 residues. The chain's CDR3 is CASSFNRDGTEAFF. DNA for the CDR3: TGTGCCAGCAGCTTTAACAGGGACGGCACTGAAGCTTTCTTT.

The V and J genes are TRBV5-4 and TRBJ2-4; D is unclear. V lost 0 bases and J 6 bases, leaving 7 bases between the germline ends. Germline CDR1 SGHNT, CDR2 YYREEE (reference sequence). The CDR3 is 13 residues long. The CDR3 DNA reads as TGTGCCAGCAGCTTGGATGACTCAAACATTCAGTACTTC. It specifies CASSLDDSNIQYF.